This T cell receptor beta chain was observed in a study of blood T cell repertoires in COVID-19. Overall study context: COVID-19 samples from acute and convalescent phases originated in the United States, Italy and Spain.

CDR1 is SGHRS and CDR2 is YFSETQ in the germline V gene. The CDR3 length is 14 residues. V lost 7 bases and J lost 6; bases outside the gene matches: 8. TCRdb's copy holds only in-frame clones and misses some; the assay was immunoSEQ multiplex PCR. Of fewer than 50,000 clones detected, more than 75% appear once; the ten largest clones hold around 3.6%. This chain uses TRBV5-1 with TRBJ1-4; 8 bases align to TRBD1. Sequencing used peripheral blood. The TCR originated in a human donor in a cohort sampled during active COVID-19. The CDR3 sequence is CASGRQGIDEKLFF. In DNA form, the CDR3 reads TGCGCCAGCGGACGACAGGGGATAGATGAAAAACTGTTTTTT.